These 28 T cell receptor beta chains originate from one sample sequenced in a study of shared clonotypes between healthy human individuals. The method was immunoSEQ multiplex PCR; TCRdb's version includes in-frame clones alone and lacks a portion of them. The sample carries hundreds of thousands of clones, roughly 79% recorded once. Sequencing input: PBMCs. The receptors here all came from a woman in her thirties or forties in good health. Some clones in this sample may be carry-over from other donors' samples.

This sequence joins TRBV21-1 and TRBJ2-1; TRBD2, the table's D call, was not compared with the DNA. TRBV21-1 is shown as a pseudogene. This CDR3 spans 17 amino acids. The CDR3 region is CASSKVPLILRANEQFF. The DNA for the CDR3 is TGTGCCAGCAGCAAAGTGCCGCTAATTCTCCGCGCGAATGAGCAGTTCTTC.

The chain has TRBV5-4 and TRBJ2-5, with a tentative D call TRBD2 (7 bases). The CDR3 loop spans 15 amino acids. Germline V lookup: CDR1 SGHNT, CDR2 YYREEE (reference sequence). V was trimmed by 0 bases and J by 5 bases, leaving 14 bases between them. CDR3 sequence (DNA): TGTGCCAGCAGCTTGGATGAGGGGAGGGGGGAGACCCAGTACTTC. This translates into CASSLDEGRGETQYF.

The gene calls are TRBV28 and TRBJ1-1; 8 positions agree with TRBD1. Trimming removed 8 bases from V and 0 bases from J; junction bases left unmatched: 8. This CDR3 is 15 amino acids long. Germline-derived CDR1 and CDR2 are MDHEN and SYDVKM. The CDR3 sequence is CASGWPGQVNTEAFF. CDR3 DNA sequence: TGTGCCAGCGGTTGGCCGGGACAGGTGAACACTGAAGCTTTCTTT.

This chain links TRBV27 with TRBJ2-3; D possibly corresponds to TRBD1 (6 bases). The length of the CDR3 is 16 residues. CDR1 is MNHEY, CDR2 SMNVEV, per germline (reference sequence). Deletions cut 5 bases from V and 0 bases from J, with 15 bases between. The CDR3 region is CASSDNRDGSTDTQYF. The CDR3, as DNA: TGTGCCAGCAGTGACAACAGGGACGGGAGCACAGATACGCAGTATTTT.

V usage is TRBV29-1 and J usage is TRBJ2-2; tentatively, D is TRBD2 (7 bases). The germline V gene encodes CDR1 SQVTM and CDR2 ANQGSEA. The CDR3 is 13 residues long. The V and J ends lost 7 bases and 1 base respectively, with 10 bases between them. DNA of the CDR3: TGCAGCGCGGGGGGCCAGAACACCGGGGAGCTGTTTTTT. Translation gives CSAGGQNTGELFF.

V usage is TRBV4-1 and J usage is TRBJ1-4, with D possibly matching TRBD1 (5 bases). Per germline, CDR1 MGHRA and CDR2 YSYEKL. Deletions cut 1 base from V and 8 bases from J, with 14 bases between. The CDR3 totals 15 residues. DNA for the CDR3: TGCGCCAGCAGCCAAGGAGCCCGGGGCAGCGAAAAACTGTTTTTT. This translates into CASSQGARGSEKLFF.

The CDR3 DNA is TGTGCCAGCAAAGAAGGAGGCTACGAGCAGTACTTC. Translation gives CASKEGGYEQYF. The rearrangement joins TRBV25-1 to TRBJ2-5, with D possibly being TRBD2 (5 bases). The J call may be incorrect, as the DNA end agrees better with TRBJ2-7. This CDR3 is 12 amino acids long. The V gene's germline CDR1 is MGHDK and CDR2 SYGVNS.

This sequence joins TRBV29-1 and TRBJ1-2, with no clear D. Trimming stripped 7 bases from V and 8 bases from J, with 14 bases between. Germline V CDR1 and CDR2: SQVTM, ANQGSEA. CDR3 size: 11 residues. The CDR3 nucleotides are TGCAGCGGAAGTGGTGGAGGGGGCTACACCTTC. Encoded protein: CSGSGGGGYTF.

This clone has just one count. The V call is TRBV28, the J call TRBJ2-2, with D perhaps TRBD2 (6 bases). Per the germline V gene, CDR1 is MDHEN and CDR2 is SYDVKM. With 7 bases removed from V and 7 bases from J, the gap between germline ends came to 19 bases. This CDR3 comprises 15 residues. The CDR3 is CASNLHGTPGGELFF. In nucleotides, the CDR3 is TGTGCCAGCAATCTACACGGGACTCCCGGCGGGGAGCTGTTTTTT.

Comment on this clone: Other DNA sequences in the sample encode the same CDR3. The chain uses TRBV18 and TRBJ2-1, with 7 bases lining up with TRBD1. J gave up 0 bases and V 3 bases, and 2 bases lay outside the gene matches. Germline lookup yields CDR1 KGHSH and CDR2 LQKENI. The CDR3 loop spans 15 amino acids. CDR3 region: CASSPRDSSYNEQFF. The CDR3, as DNA: TGTGCCAGCTCACCCCGGGACAGCTCCTACAATGAGCAGTTCTTC.

On this clone itself: Other DNA sequences in the same sample also yield this CDR3. The chain uses TRBV29-1 and TRBJ2-1; D possibly corresponds to TRBD2 (6 bases). With 6 bases removed from V and 0 bases from J, the gap between germline ends came to 12 bases. The CDR3 has 14 amino acids. Germline V gene sequence: CDR1 SQVTM, CDR2 ANQGSEA. CDR3 DNA sequence: TGCAGCGTCGGGAGCGGAAGCTCCTACAATGAGCAGTTCTTC. Translation: CSVGSGSSYNEQFF.

The chain joins TRBV6-5 to TRBJ1-3; no clear D. CDR3 length: 15 residues. Germline assignment: CDR1 MNHEY and CDR2 SVGAGI. With 2 bases removed from V and 3 bases from J, the gap between germline ends came to 11 bases. CDR3 amino acids: CASSYGYSIGNTIYF. The CDR3 nucleotides are TGTGCCAGCAGTTACGGGTACTCAATTGGAAACACCATATATTTT.

The rearrangement joins TRBV7-3 to TRBJ2-1; D not resolved. The CDR3 extends over 13 amino acids. Germline assignment: CDR1 SGHTA and CDR2 FQGTGA. Trimming took off 2 bases at V and 9 bases at J, with 11 bases between the two ends. The chain's CDR3 is CASSLGSRGEQFF. The CDR3 nucleotides read TGTGCCAGCAGCTTAGGATCGCGTGGTGAGCAGTTCTTC.

The CDR3 bases are TGTGCCAGCAGTAAACCCCGCCTGGGGATCGACGAGCAGTACTTC. This gives the protein CASSKPRLGIDEQYF. The chain couples TRBV28 to TRBJ2-7, with no clear D. This CDR3 comprises 15 residues. From germline, CDR1 is MDHEN and CDR2 SYDVKM. The ends were cut back, 5 bases at V and 5 bases at J, with 19 bases in the middle.

Comments on this clone: A read error may produce the germline difference seen at one junction end. The chain has TRBV28 and TRBJ1-5; 7 bases match TRBD1. Germline CDR1 is MDHEN and CDR2 is SYDVKM. The CDR3 sequence is 17 residues long. The CDR3 here is CASSPPRTGVANQHQHF. CDR3 coding DNA: TGTGCCAGCAGTCCCCCCCGGACAGGAGTAGCCAATCAGCACCAGCATTTT.

The V and J genes are TRBV6-1 and TRBJ2-7, with a weak D call TRBD2 (7 bases). CDR1 and CDR2 from the germline V gene are MNHNS and SASEGT. Trimming pared 0 bases from V and 3 bases from J, leaving 12 bases between. This CDR3 region has 15 residues. CDR3 residues: CASSEAGGAGYEQYF. DNA of the CDR3: TGTGCCAGCAGTGAAGCTGGGGGGGCAGGCTACGAGCAGTACTTC.

This chain joins TRBV30 and TRBJ2-1; D perhaps matches TRBD2 (6 bases). Germline CDR1 is GTSNPN and CDR2 is SVGIG (reference sequence). The CDR3 runs to 12 residues. CDR3 region: CVPFRDLNEQFF. The CDR3 DNA sequence: TGTGTACCCTTCAGGGACTTAAATGAGCAGTTCTTC.

In regard to this clone: A single base is all that separates this from a far larger clone, so a read error is likely. Other DNA sequences in this specimen translate into the identical CDR3. The gene calls are TRBV7-9 and TRBJ1-1, with D tentatively TRBD1 (5 bases). Germline V gene lookup returns CDR1 SEHNR and CDR2 FQNEAQ (reference sequence). The V end lost 3 bases, the J end lost 0 bases, and 5 bases lay between the germline ends. The CDR3 extends over 13 amino acids. The CDR3 nucleotides read TGTGCCAGCAGCTTGGACATGAACACTGAAGCTTTCTTT. This translates into CASSLDMNTEAFF. The full variable domain, rest sourced from reference TRBV7-9 and TRBJ1-1, is DTGVSQNPRHKITKRGQNVTFRCDPISEHNRLYWYRQTLGQGPEFLTYFQNEAQLEKSRLLSDRFSAERPKGSFSTLEIQRTEQGDSAMYLCASSLDMNTEAFFGQGTRLTVV.

This sequence joins TRBV15 and TRBJ2-7; the D gene is possibly TRBD2 (5 bases). Per the germline V gene, CDR1 is LNHNV and CDR2 is YYDKDF (reference sequence). This CDR3 region has 14 residues. Trimming removed 0 bases from V and 3 bases from J, with 9 bases in between. DNA of the CDR3: TGTGCCACCAGCAGAGAAGAAGGGAGCTACGAGCAGTACTTC. Encoded protein: CATSREEGSYEQYF.

J is TRBJ2-3 and V is TRBV18; no firm D call. The CDR3 is 14 amino acids. With 0 bases removed from V and 6 bases from J, the gap between germline ends came to 10 bases. CDR1 is KGHSH and CDR2 is LQKENI in the germline V gene. Here the CDR3 reads CASSPPTLEDTQYF. The CDR3 DNA reads as TGTGCCAGCTCACCACCCACGTTGGAGGATACGCAGTATTTT.

The V call is TRBV5-1, the J call TRBJ2-2, with unresolved D. The CDR3 has 15 amino acids. The ends were cut back, 4 bases at V and 0 bases at J, with 10 bases in the middle. The germline CDR1 and CDR2 sequences are SGHRS and YFSETQ. The CDR3 here is CASSQTVPNTGELFF. In DNA form, the CDR3 reads TGCGCCAGCAGCCAGACGGTACCGAACACCGGGGAGCTGTTTTTT.

The CDR3 reads CASSPSGQGLYGYTF. DNA of the CDR3: TGTGCCAGCTCACCATCGGGGCAGGGACTTTATGGCTACACCTTC. The chain couples TRBV18 to TRBJ1-2, with a weak D call TRBD1 (5 bases). Germline loops: CDR1 KGHSH, CDR2 LQKENI. V was clipped by 2 bases and J by 5 bases, with 15 bases between them. This CDR3 has 15 residues.

This clone has more than one count but fewer than ten. CDR3 DNA: TGCGCCAGCAGCTTGGCCCTACAGCAGCCCTACGAGCAGTACTTC. Its translation is CASSLALQQPYEQYF. V gene TRBV5-1 combines with J gene TRBJ2-5; unclear D gene. Near its end, the DNA agrees better with TRBJ2-7, so the J call may be wrong. Germline CDR1 SGHRS, CDR2 YFSETQ. The CDR3 is made up of 15 amino acids.

Concerning this clone: One junction end disagrees with the germline gene, perhaps due to a read error. V and J are TRBV7-7 and TRBJ2-5; weak D call: TRBD2 (6 bases). Germline-derived CDR1 and CDR2 are SSHAT and FNYEAQ (reference sequence). This CDR3 has 16 residues. The chain's CDR3 is CASSPNRRGGGETQYF. CDR3 in DNA: TGTGCTAGCAGCCCTAATCGACGGGGAGGTGGAGAGACCCAGTACTTC.

The V gene is TRBV29-1, the J gene TRBJ2-1; unclear D gene. The V end was cut by 4 bases, the J end by 9 bases, with 13 bases between. Germline CDR1 SQVTM, CDR2 ANQGSEA. The length of the CDR3 is 12 residues. The CDR3 DNA is TGCAGCGTTGGATATGCCTTAGCTGAGCAGTTCTTC. This sequence encodes CSVGYALAEQFF.

This clone was observed a single time. The identical CDR3 is also encoded by other nucleotide sequences in the sample. V gene TRBV15 combines with J gene TRBJ2-7; D unclear. V was trimmed by 0 bases and J by 2 bases, leaving 5 bases between them. This CDR3 has 13 residues. CDR1 and CDR2 (germline): LNHNV, YYDKDF (reference sequence). The CDR3 spells CATSRDRPYEQYF. CDR3 in DNA: TGTGCCACCAGCAGAGATCGTCCCTACGAGCAGTACTTC.

The V and J genes are TRBV2 and TRBJ2-7; D unresolved. The CDR3 length is 14 residues. V lost 3 bases to trimming and J lost 1 base, with 10 bases between them. CDR1 is SNHLY, CDR2 FYNNEI, per germline. CDR3 sequence: CASSDRQTSYEQYF. DNA of the CDR3: TGTGCCAGCAGTGACAGGCAGACGTCCTACGAGCAGTACTTC. Variable domain in full (rest from reference TRBV2 and TRBJ2-7): EPEVTQTPSHQVTQMGQEVILRCVPISNHLYFYWYRQILGQKVEFLVSFYNNEISEKSEIFDDQFSVERPDGSNFTLKIRSTKLEDSAMYFCASSDRQTSYEQYFGPGTRLTVT.

V gene TRBV5-1 combines with J gene TRBJ2-3; D not resolved. CDR1 and CDR2 from the germline V gene are SGHRS and YFSETQ. Deletions cut 0 bases from V and 3 bases from J, with 8 bases between. This CDR3 has 14 amino acids. The CDR3, as DNA: TGCGCCAGCAGCTTGGCCGTTGGGACAGATACGCAGTATTTT. As protein: CASSLAVGTDTQYF. Looking up the rest from reference TRBV5-1 and TRBJ2-3 gives the full variable domain: KAGVTQTPRYLIKTRGQQVTLSCSPISGHRSVSWYQQTPGQGLQFLFEYFSETQRNKGNFPGRFSGRQFSNSRSEMNVSTLELGDSALYLCASSLAVGTDTQYFGPGTRLTVL.